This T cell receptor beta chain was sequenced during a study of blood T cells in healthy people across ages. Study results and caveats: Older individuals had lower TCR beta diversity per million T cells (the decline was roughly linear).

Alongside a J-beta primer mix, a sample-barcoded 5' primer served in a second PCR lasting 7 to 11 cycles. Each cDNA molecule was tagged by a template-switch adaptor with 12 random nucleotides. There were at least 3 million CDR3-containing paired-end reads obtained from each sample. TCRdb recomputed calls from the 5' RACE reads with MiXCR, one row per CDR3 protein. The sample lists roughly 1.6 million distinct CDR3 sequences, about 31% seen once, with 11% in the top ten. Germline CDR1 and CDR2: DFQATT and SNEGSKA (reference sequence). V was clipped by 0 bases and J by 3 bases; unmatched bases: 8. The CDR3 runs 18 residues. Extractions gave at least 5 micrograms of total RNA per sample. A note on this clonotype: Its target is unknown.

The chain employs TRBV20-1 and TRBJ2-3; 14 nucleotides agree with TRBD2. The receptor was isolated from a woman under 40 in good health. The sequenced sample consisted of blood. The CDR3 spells CSARDERTSGRITDTQYF. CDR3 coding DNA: TGCAGTGCTAGAGATGAAAGGACTAGCGGGAGGATTACAGATACGCAGTATTTT.